This T cell receptor (beta chain) was documented in a study of regulatory T cells in long-lasting Graves disease. Overall study findings and caveats: Persistent disease showed a preference for TRBV28, TRBJ1-2 and TRBJ2-5.

Time point meaning: newly diagnosed GD, antithyroid drugs for less than 3 months. Extracted PBMC RNA gave rise to the TCR library. Clinicians diagnosed Graves' disease using American Thyroid Association guidelines. Libraries of TCR beta came from iRepertoire HTBI primers plus Arm-PCR of CDR3 regions. From the multiplex PCR reads, TCRdb called clonotypes with MiXCR, one entry per CDR3 protein. The sample gives 350,000 to 500,000 distinct CDR3 sequences, 12% to 15% of which show up once; under 20% is in the top ten. This clonotype was detected ten times or more. The antigen remains unidentified. Trimming took off 3 bases at V and 7 bases at J, with 10 bases between the two ends. The CDR3 covers 13 residues. Germline CDR1 is MNHEY and CDR2 is SMNVEV (reference sequence). These data also featured in a second study, about T cells in Graves' hyperthyroidism and ophthalmopathy.

This TCR derives from a woman aged 50 to 60 with Graves disease. V usage is TRBV27 and J usage is TRBJ1-5; no definite D call. The sequences come from peripheral blood mononuclear cells (PBMCs), collected at new diagnosis, from a patient treated with antithyroid drugs. Written as DNA, the CDR3 is TGTGCCAGCAGTTTGATAGCTCGGCAGCCCCAGCATTTT. This sequence encodes CASSLIARQPQHF.